This T cell receptor beta chain was recovered during a study of cytomegalovirus exposure and HLA in healthy donors. PCR primers comprised 60 Vbeta and 13 Jbeta primers. Libraries were prepared by immunoSEQ multiplex PCR; TCRdb keeps only in-frame clonotypes and omits some of them. The sample records some 150,000 clones, approximately 72% being singletons. The V and J ends lost 1 base and 4 bases respectively, with 14 bases between them. This CDR3 is built from 15 residues. Germline CDR1 is LGHNA and CDR2 is YNFKEQ. Of note for this clone: What it binds is unknown.

Study-level points and caveats: Listed as cytomegalovirus-associated were 164 TCR beta chains.

The receptor was derived from a man aged 18 to 29 in good health and CMV-seronegative. The rearrangement joins TRBV4-2 to TRBJ2-7; tentative D call: TRBD2 (7 bases). Sequenced: PBMCs. The DNA of the CDR3 is TGTGCCAGCAGCCAAGGGGGGGGCGCAAATTACGAGCAGTACTTC. It translates to CASSQGGGANYEQYF.